This T cell receptor (beta chain) was retrieved from a study of cytomegalovirus exposure and HLA in healthy donors. CDR3 length: 15 amino acids. Both 60 Vbeta primers and 13 Jbeta primers went into the PCR. This table comes from immunoSEQ multiplex PCR, and its TCRdb copy is limited to in-frame clones, with some not included. The sample yields around 110,000 clones, approximately 70% seen once. Sample: PBMCs. The TCR sequence derives from a boy between 10 and 17 years old in good health and CMV-seronegative. V is TRBV21-1 and J is TRBJ2-1; the D call in the table, TRBD1, was not verified against the DNA. TRBV21-1 constitutes a pseudogene. The CDR3 DNA reads TGTGCCAGCAGCAAAGTGGGCAGGATCTACAATGAGCAGTTCTTC. It yields the protein CASSKVGRIYNEQFF.